Ten or more counts support the clone carrying this TCR beta chain. The source of the sample is a study of response to subunit inactivated influenza vaccine. TCRdb analysed the RT-PCR reads with MiXCR anew, one entry per CDR3 protein. The sample has about 570,000 distinct CDR3 sequences; about 11% are singletons. After removal of 8 bases from V and 4 bases from J, the junction contained 12 bases not matched to a gene. CDR3 length: 16 amino acids. This chain links TRBV12-3 or TRBV12-4 with TRBJ2-2; TRBD2 aligns across 8 bases. The clonotype comes from a man aged 45-65 years who received an inactivated influenza vaccine. The starting material was PBMCs from blood, obtained on the day of vaccination. This CDR3 reads CASLASGLAGTGELFF. The CDR3 bases are TGTGCCAGCCTGGCTAGCGGGTTGGCGGGCACCGGGGAGCTGTTTTTT.